Listed below are T cell receptor beta chains from one sample, sequenced in a study of radiotherapy plus CTLA-4 blockade in lung cancer. The assay was immunoSEQ multiplex PCR, and TCRdb's table has in-frame clones only and misses some. The data show about 97,000 clones, around 79% seen once. The sample here was peripheral blood, taken from a patient treated with radiotherapy plus ipilimumab. These receptors all stem from a human donor with non-small cell lung cancer who had a partial response to radiotherapy plus ipilimumab. Some clones in this sample may be carry-over from other donors' samples. Each CDR3 is given with its conserved first and last residue. The D gene is left open where the match is weak. Rows may omit the clone size; those that give it use once, few, many or a size class.

d_call,clone_size,v_call,j_call,cdr3_aa,cdr3_nt
TRBD1,.,TRBV27,TRBJ2-6,CASSAFGTGDVLTF,TGTGCCAGCAGTGCCTTCGGGACAGGGGACGTCCTGACTTTC
TRBD1,.,TRBV7-2,TRBJ1-4,CASSRDRGTNEKLFF,TGTGCCAGCAGCCGGGACAGGGGAACTAATGAAAAACTGTTTTTT
TRBD2,.,TRBV27,TRBJ2-7,CASSPSGRGYEQYF,TGTGCCAGCAGTCCGAGCGGGAGGGGGTACGAGCAGTACTTC
.,.,TRBV28,TRBJ1-2,CASNRDTGYGYTF,TGTGCCAGCAACCGGGACACCGGCTATGGCTACACCTTC
TRBD2,.,TRBV11-3,TRBJ2-1,CASSSGLAGDNEQFF,TGTGCCAGCAGCTCGGGACTAGCGGGGGACAATGAGCAGTTCTTC
.,.,TRBV28,TRBJ1-2,CASRGAQGNYYGYTF,TGTGCCAGCAGGGGGGCCCAAGGAAACTACTATGGCTACACCTTC
.,.,TRBV7-3,TRBJ2-1,CASSSQGSGRQFF,TGTGCCAGCAGCTCACAGGGCTCGGGTCGGCAGTTCTTC
.,.,TRBV7-2,TRBJ2-6,CASSLGPANLGANVLTF,TGTGCCAGCAGCTTAGGTCCTGCTAATCTCGGGGCCAACGTCCTGACTTTC
.,.,TRBV2,TRBJ2-3,CASLYTDTQYF,TGTGCCAGCCTCTACACAGATACGCAGTATTTT
.,.,TRBV5-6,TRBJ2-7,CASSLPSYSYEQYF,TGTGCCAGCAGCCTCCCCAGTTACTCCTACGAGCAGTACTTC
TRBD1,.,TRBV6-5,TRBJ1-5,CASSPGDRPNQPQHF,TGTGCCAGCAGTCCCGGGGACAGACCCAATCAGCCCCAGCATTTT
.,.,TRBV5-1,TRBJ2-2,CASSLTQVNTGELFF,TGCGCCAGCAGCTTGACGCAGGTGAACACCGGGGAGCTGTTTTTT
TRBD1,.,TRBV11-3,TRBJ2-5,CASSPGTEQETQYF,TGTGCCAGCAGCCCCGGGACAGAGCAAGAGACCCAGTACTTC
TRBD2,.,TRBV4-2,TRBJ2-3,CASSQVGGVAGGPDTQYF,TGTGCCAGCAGCCAAGTGGGCGGGGTAGCGGGGGGACCAGATACGCAGTATTTT
.,.,TRBV28,TRBJ1-5,CASASSQPQHF,TGTGCCAGCGCGAGTAGTCAGCCCCAGCATTTT
TRBD2,.,TRBV6-5,TRBJ2-3,CASSWTSGGNTDTQYF,TGTGCCAGCAGTTGGACTAGCGGGGGGAACACAGATACGCAGTATTTT
.,.,TRBV7-2,TRBJ2-5,CASSLGRTGPGETQYF,TGTGCCAGCAGCTTGGGGAGGACCGGGCCGGGAGAGACCCAGTACTTC
TRBD2,.,TRBV28,TRBJ2-1,CASSELGTRYINEQFF,TGTGCCAGCAGTGAATTGGGGACTAGGTATATCAATGAGCAGTTCTTC
.,once,TRBV7-8,TRBJ1-6,CASSLGSQGFSNSPLHF,TGTGCCAGCAGCTTAGGTTCCCAGGGTTTCAGTAATTCACCCCTCCACTTT
.,.,TRBV5-4,TRBJ1-2,CASSSNYYGYTF,TGTGCCAGCAGCTCGAACTACTATGGCTACACCTTC
.,once,TRBV7-9,TRBJ1-1,CASSLRQEVSEAFF,TGTGCCAGCAGCTTAAGACAGGAGGTCTCTGAAGCTTTCTTT
.,few,TRBV28,TRBJ1-4,CASSISQGREKLFF,TGTGCCAGCAGTATTTCACAGGGTCGGGAAAAACTGTTTTTT
.,.,TRBV6-1,TRBJ2-7,CASSAGTPPWEQYF,TGTGCCAGCAGTGCCGGGACACCCCCGTGGGAGCAGTACTTC
TRBD1,.,TRBV7-3,TRBJ2-1,CASSLTVGQGRSYNEQFF,TGTGCCAGCAGCTTAACGGTGGGACAGGGGCGTTCCTACAATGAGCAGTTCTTC
TRBD2,.,TRBV25-1,TRBJ2-3,CASSDSQRGGTDTQYF,TGTGCCAGCAGTGACTCCCAGCGGGGGGGCACAGATACGCAGTATTTT
TRBD2,.,TRBV18,TRBJ2-3,CASSPAGTNTDTQYF,TGTGCCAGCTCACCGGCCGGGACTAACACAGATACGCAGTATTTT
.,.,TRBV5-4,TRBJ1-2,CASSYGGERGGYTF,TGTGCCAGCAGCTACGGAGGGGAGAGAGGTGGCTACACCTTC
TRBD2,few,TRBV18,TRBJ2-7,CASSPRAGDNKSLSYEQYF,TGTGCCAGCTCACCACGGGCGGGAGACAATAAAAGCCTCTCCTACGAGCAGTACTTC
.,.,TRBV28,TRBJ1-2,CASRTQGRERGYTF,TGTGCCAGCAGAACACAGGGCAGGGAGCGAGGCTACACCTTC
.,once,TRBV29-1,TRBJ2-7,CSVYRGGGEQYF,TGCAGCGTTTATCGGGGAGGAGGCGAGCAGTACTTC
TRBD1,.,TRBV6-5,TRBJ1-4,CASSSQTGGRGEKLFF,TGTGCCAGCAGTTCCCAGACAGGGGGCCGGGGTGAAAAACTGTTTTTT
.,.,TRBV19,TRBJ2-3,CASSFRAGQAADTQYF,TGTGCCAGTAGTTTCCGGGCGGGGCAGGCTGCAGATACGCAGTATTTT
TRBD1,.,TRBV2,TRBJ1-5,CASSRQGREVPNQPQHF,TGTGCCAGCAGCCGACAGGGGAGGGAGGTCCCGAATCAGCCCCAGCATTTT
TRBD2,.,TRBV7-2,TRBJ2-5,CASSLGLAGRETQYF,TGTGCCAGCAGCTTAGGACTAGCGGGGAGAGAGACCCAGTACTTC
TRBD2,.,TRBV7-9,TRBJ2-7,CASSLALAGVGEQYF,TGTGCCAGCAGCTTAGCACTAGCGGGAGTTGGTGAGCAGTACTTC
TRBD2,.,TRBV5-4,TRBJ2-7,CASSAGLAGGRVYF,TGTGCCAGCAGCGCGGGACTAGCGGGGGGCCGGGTGTACTTC
TRBD1,once,TRBV28,TRBJ2-7,CASRDRGQSGEQYF,TGTGCCAGCAGGGACAGGGGGCAATCTGGCGAGCAGTACTTC
TRBD1,.,TRBV18,TRBJ2-1,CASSVSAGTVYNEQFF,TGTGCCAGCTCAGTCTCGGCCGGGACAGTCTACAATGAGCAGTTCTTC
.,few,TRBV2,TRBJ1-5,CASSEVSVSNQPQHF,TGTGCCAGCAGTGAGGTCAGTGTCAGCAATCAGCCCCAGCATTTT
.,few,TRBV10-1,TRBJ2-3,CASSELGSGTDTQYF,TGCGCCAGCAGCGAACTCGGTTCGGGCACAGATACGCAGTATTTT
.,.,TRBV6-1,TRBJ2-2,CASSDVSPGELFF,TGTGCCAGCAGTGATGTATCTCCCGGGGAGCTGTTTTTT
TRBD1,few,TRBV5-1,TRBJ1-4,CASSTFGTGGSNEKLFF,TGCGCCAGCAGCACCTTCGGGACAGGGGGATCTAATGAAAAACTGTTTTTT
TRBD1,.,TRBV5-6,TRBJ1-2,CASSLWDSITVYGYTF,TGTGCCAGCAGCTTGTGGGACAGCATCACCGTCTATGGCTACACCTTC
TRBD1,.,TRBV4-2,TRBJ1-4,CASSQRTGMEKLFF,TGTGCCAGCAGCCAAAGGACAGGGATGGAAAAACTGTTTTTT
TRBD1,.,TRBV7-9,TRBJ1-6,CASNPLGTGNNSPLHF,TGTGCCAGCAACCCTTTGGGGACAGGGAATAATTCACCCCTCCACTTT
TRBD1,.,TRBV7-2,TRBJ2-2,CASSATGVMTGELFF,TGTGCCAGCAGCGCAACAGGGGTAATGACCGGGGAGCTGTTTTTT
.,.,TRBV11-3,TRBJ1-1,CASGRLQGMARSTEAFF,TGTGCCAGCGGCCGGTTACAGGGAATGGCGCGATCAACTGAAGCTTTCTTT
TRBD2,few,TRBV5-1,TRBJ2-5,CASSRGTSGAIQETQYF,TGCGCCAGCAGCCGCGGGACTAGCGGGGCCATACAAGAGACCCAGTACTTC
.,.,TRBV5-1,TRBJ2-2,CASSRSGKDTGELFF,TGCGCCAGCAGCCGTTCAGGGAAGGATACCGGGGAGCTGTTTTTT
TRBD2,.,TRBV7-2,TRBJ2-1,CASSLVPSGGAGRNEQFF,TGTGCCAGCAGCTTAGTTCCTAGCGGGGGGGCAGGGAGGAATGAGCAGTTCTTC
.,.,TRBV29-1,TRBJ2-7,CSVEDSSYEQYF,TGCAGCGTTGAAGACAGCTCCTACGAGCAGTACTTC
.,.,TRBV19,TRBJ1-5,CATGGNQPQHF,TGTGCCACGGGGGGCAATCAGCCCCAGCATTTT
.,once,TRBV7-3,TRBJ2-5,CASSLRAVAGTQETQYF,TGTGCCAGCAGCTTAAGGGCGGTGGCGGGTACCCAAGAGACCCAGTACTTC
.,.,TRBV11-3,TRBJ1-2,CASSLDRVNYGYTF,TGTGCCAGCAGCTTAGATCGGGTTAACTATGGCTACACCTTC
TRBD2,few,TRBV5-5,TRBJ2-3,CASSPTAAWTSGGADTQYF,TGTGCCAGCAGCCCTACGGCCGCTTGGACTAGCGGGGGCGCAGATACGCAGTATTTT
TRBD1,.,TRBV18,TRBJ1-3,CASSGTGPGNTIYF,TGTGCCAGCTCCGGGACAGGCCCTGGAAACACCATATATTTT
TRBD2,.,TRBV7-2,TRBJ2-3,CASSPMWRGAGDTQYF,TGTGCCAGCAGCCCTATGTGGCGGGGGGCCGGAGATACGCAGTATTTT
.,.,TRBV9,TRBJ2-1,CASSAYFQGGLSEQFF,TGTGCCAGCAGCGCATATTTCCAGGGGGGTTTAAGTGAGCAGTTCTTC
.,.,TRBV2,TRBJ2-5,CASSSRQEETQYF,TGTGCCAGCAGTAGTAGGCAGGAAGAGACCCAGTACTTC